This T cell receptor (beta chain) was obtained from a study of lymphopenia after photon versus proton radiotherapy. General study points: After lymphocyte nadir, photon-treated repertoires showed oligoclonal expansion, especially CD8+ Temra.

Assay: immunoSEQ multiplex PCR; the TCRdb copy retains only in-frame clones and omits some. The top ten hold around 2.2% of the sample, which has around 50,000 clones, 70% to 85% seen once. Turning to this clone: Antigen: not known.

The CDR3 contains 16 residues. Germline values: CDR1 SGHRS, CDR2 YFSETQ. V was trimmed by 5 bases and J by 1 base, leaving 18 bases between them. The chain recombines TRBV5-1 with TRBJ2-5, with TRBD2 as a possible D gene (7 bases). The sequence came from a man in his fifties or sixties with pancreatic cancer. The sample was peripheral blood, taken from a patient treated with proton-based radiotherapy. The CDR3 bases are TGCGCCAGCAGGAAAAGGGGGGGGGCCCCCCAAGAGACCCAGTACTTC. Its translation: CASRKRGGAPQETQYF.